Listed below are T cell receptor beta chains from one sample, sequenced in a study of Ad26.COV2.S vaccination and SARS-CoV-2 variants. Profiled with immunoSEQ multiplex PCR; TCRdb holds only in-frame clones, not every one. The repertoire includes 430,000 or so clones, approximately 92% of them detected once, and roughly an eighth sits in the top ten. Sequenced material: peripheral blood, taken in a trial of Ad26.COV2.S vaccine versus placebo. These receptors were collected from a person aged 18-65 years who received the Ad26.COV2.S COVID-19 vaccine or a placebo. Each CDR3 is given with its conserved first and last residue. The D gene is left open where the match is weak. Clone size is stated in some rows and not others, as once, few, many or a class when expanded.

clone_size	v_call	j_call	d_call	cdr3_nt	cdr3_aa
NA	TRBV12-5	TRBJ1-2	NA	TGTGCTAGTGAACCCAGGGACTATGGCTACACCTTC	CASEPRDYGYTF
NA	TRBV2	TRBJ2-1	NA	TGTGCCAGCAGTGGGGCGACTCAATACAATGAGCAGTTCTTC	CASSGATQYNEQFF
NA	TRBV12-3/TRBV12-4	TRBJ1-1	NA	TGTGCCAGCAGCCCGGACAGTTGGAAAGCTTTCTTT	CASSPDSWKAFF
NA	TRBV5-1	TRBJ2-1	NA	TGCGCCAGCAGCTTGGTTTCGAGTCCGTTCTACAATGAGCAGTTCTTC	CASSLVSSPFYNEQFF
NA	TRBV5-1	TRBJ2-5	NA	TGCGCCAGCAGCTTGTACGGACAGCCACAAGAGACCCAGTACTTC	CASSLYGQPQETQYF
NA	TRBV4-3	TRBJ2-2	TRBD2	TGCGCCAGCAGCCAAGATCTTGCTAGCGGGAGGACCGGGGAGCTGTTTTTT	CASSQDLASGRTGELFF
NA	TRBV3-1/TRBV3-2	TRBJ1-4	TRBD1	TGTGCCAGCAGCCCCAGGACAGGGCTGGCTGAAAAACTGTTTTTT	CASSPRTGLAEKLFF
NA	TRBV5-1	TRBJ1-2	TRBD1	TGCGCCAGCAGCCCTCGGACAGGGGGCGACGGCTACACCTTC	CASSPRTGGDGYTF
NA	TRBV28	TRBJ1-2	NA	TGTGCCAGCAGTTTAACCTCCGGGCCCGGTAACGGAATCTGGGGCTACACCTTC	CASSLTSGPGNGIWGYTF
NA	TRBV5-4	TRBJ2-3	NA	TGTGCCAGCAGCTTACAGGGCACAGATACGCAGTATTTT	CASSLQGTDTQYF
NA	TRBV29-1	TRBJ2-1	TRBD2	TGCAGCGTAGGACTAGCGAATGTGAATGAGCAGTTCTTC	CSVGLANVNEQFF
once	TRBV5-5	TRBJ1-5	NA	TGTGCCAGCAGCGCTACAGGGACTCGGAGCAATCAGCCCCAGCATTTT	CASSATGTRSNQPQHF
NA	TRBV2	TRBJ2-5	NA	TGTGCCAGCAGTCCAAGGGGGGGCCAAGAGACCCAGTACTTC	CASSPRGGQETQYF
NA	TRBV19	TRBJ2-7	TRBD2	TGTGCCAGTAGTATCTTAGCGGGAGACTACGAGCAGTACTTC	CASSILAGDYEQYF
NA	TRBV29-1	TRBJ2-1	TRBD2	TGCAGCCTTTCCGGGACTAGCGGGAGGCTCGACAATGAGCAGTTCTTC	CSLSGTSGRLDNEQFF